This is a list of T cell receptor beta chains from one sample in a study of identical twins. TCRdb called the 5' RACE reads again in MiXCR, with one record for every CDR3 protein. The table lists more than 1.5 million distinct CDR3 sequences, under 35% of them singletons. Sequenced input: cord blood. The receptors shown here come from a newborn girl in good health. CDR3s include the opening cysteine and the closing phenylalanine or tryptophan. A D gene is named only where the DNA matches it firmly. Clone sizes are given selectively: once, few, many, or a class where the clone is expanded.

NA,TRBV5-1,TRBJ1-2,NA,CASSASPANYGYTF,TGCGCCAGCAGCGCTAGCCCGGCTAACTATGGCTACACCTTC
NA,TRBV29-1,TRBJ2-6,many,CSVGGRSSGANVLTF,TGCAGCGTTGGTGGGAGGAGCTCTGGGGCCAACGTCCTGACTTTC
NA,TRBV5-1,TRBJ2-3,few,CASSRAYFTDTQYF,TGCGCCAGCAGCCGAGCGTACTTCACAGATACGCAGTATTTT
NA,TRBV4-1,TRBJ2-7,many,CASSQDSSRASYEQYF,TGCGCCAGCAGCCAAGACTCTAGTCGGGCGTCCTACGAGCAGTACTTC
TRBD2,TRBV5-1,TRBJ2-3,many,CASSLRGGGDTQYF,TGCGCCAGCAGCTTGCGGGGGGGCGGAGATACGCAGTATTTT
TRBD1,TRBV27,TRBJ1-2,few,CASKLDLQGAGGYTF,TGTGCCAGCAAGCTCGACCTACAGGGGGCAGGAGGCTACACCTTC
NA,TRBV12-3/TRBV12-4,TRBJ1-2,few,CASSSDINYGYTF,TGTGCCAGCAGTTCCGACATTAACTATGGCTACACCTTC
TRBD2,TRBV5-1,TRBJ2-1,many,CASSPEGTSYNEQFF,TGCGCCAGCAGCCCTGAGGGGACTAGTTACAATGAGCAGTTCTTC
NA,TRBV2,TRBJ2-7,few,CASLTAYEQYF,TGTGCCAGCCTCACTGCCTACGAGCAGTACTTC
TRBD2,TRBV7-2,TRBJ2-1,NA,CASSFTSGVLNEQVF,TGTGCCAGCAGCTTTACTAGCGGGGTTCTCAATGAGCAGGTCTTC
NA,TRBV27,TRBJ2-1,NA,CASRSSTGSNEQFF,TGTGCCAGCAGATCCTCGACAGGTAGCAATGAGCAGTTCTTC
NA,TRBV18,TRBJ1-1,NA,CASARERRTEAFF,TGTGCCAGCGCCAGGGAGAGACGAACTGAAGCTTTCTTT
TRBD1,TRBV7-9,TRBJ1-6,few,CASSPRQGLGSPLHF,TGTGCCAGCAGCCCACGACAGGGGTTGGGTTCACCCCTCCACTTT
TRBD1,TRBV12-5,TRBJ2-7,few,CASGTGVGEQYF,TGTGCTAGTGGGACAGGGGTAGGCGAGCAGTACTTC
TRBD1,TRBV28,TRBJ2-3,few,CASNPDRGGDTQYF,TGTGCCAGCAACCCGGACAGGGGAGGGGATACGCAGTATTTT
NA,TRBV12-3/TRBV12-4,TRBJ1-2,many,CASSRQEVYGYTF,TGTGCCAGCAGCCGCCAGGAGGTCTATGGCTACACCTTC
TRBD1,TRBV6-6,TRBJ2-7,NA,CAGSYSRDRVGEQYF,TGTGCCGGCAGTTACTCTAGGGACAGGGTTGGGGAGCAGTACTTC
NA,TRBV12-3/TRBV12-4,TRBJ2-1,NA,CASRQGIEQFF,TGTGCCAGCAGGCAGGGGATCGAGCAGTTCTTC
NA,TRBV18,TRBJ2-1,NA,CASSPGIGDSSYNEQFF,TGTGCCAGCTCACCAGGAATCGGGGACTCCTCCTACAATGAGCAGTTCTTC
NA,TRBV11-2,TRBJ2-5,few,CASSLGLGWSETQYF,TGTGCCAGCAGCTTAGGGTTGGGCTGGTCTGAGACCCAGTACTTC
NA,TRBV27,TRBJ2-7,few,CASSLSTSGEQYF,TGTGCCAGCAGTTTATCTACCTCGGGCGAGCAGTACTTC
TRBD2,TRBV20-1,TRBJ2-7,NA,CSASKLAQAYNEQYF,TGCAGTGCCAGCAAACTAGCGCAAGCCTACAATGAGCAGTACTTC
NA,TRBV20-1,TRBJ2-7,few,CSARGGGSPPYEQYF,TGCAGTGCTAGGGGGGGCGGGAGCCCCCCCTACGAGCAGTACTTC
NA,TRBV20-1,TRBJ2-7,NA,CSARHRLDEPPYEQYF,TGCAGTGCTAGACATCGTTTGGACGAACCACCCTACGAGCAGTACTTC
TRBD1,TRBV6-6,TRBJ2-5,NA,CASSRPLTRGHETQYF,TGTGCCAGCAGTCGGCCCCTCACTAGGGGGCATGAGACCCAGTACTTC
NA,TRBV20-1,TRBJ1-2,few,CSARTENYGYTF,TGCAGTGCTCGGACAGAGAACTATGGCTACACCTTC
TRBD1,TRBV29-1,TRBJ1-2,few,CSVEGRTGWEANYGYTF,TGCAGCGTTGAGGGGCGGACAGGATGGGAAGCTAACTATGGCTACACCTTC
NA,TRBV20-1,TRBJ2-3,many,CSAREGGPQYF,TGCAGTGCTAGGGAGGGAGGACCGCAGTATTTT
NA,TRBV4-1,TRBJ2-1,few,CASSLLPPSVGDEQFF,TGCGCCAGCAGCCTCCTACCGCCTAGCGTGGGGGATGAGCAGTTCTTC
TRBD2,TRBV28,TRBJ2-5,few,CASSIMTRWREGLNEQYF,TGTGCCAGCAGTATCATGACCCGATGGCGGGAGGGCCTCAATGAGCAGTACTTC
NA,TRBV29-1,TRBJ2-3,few,CSVDTTGEGTDTQYF,TGCAGCGTTGATACTACGGGGGAGGGCACAGATACGCAGTATTTT
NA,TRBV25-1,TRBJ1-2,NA,CASSSGHLGYTF,TGTGCCAGCAGCTCGGGGCACTTGGGCTACACCTTC